This paragraph reports one TCR beta chain. Only in-frame clones appear in the TCRdb table, and some are missing; sequencing was by immunoSEQ multiplex PCR. The repertoire consists of 65,000 to 90,000 clones, with roughly 88% occurring once and the leading ten covering around 21%. The data stem from a study of T cell responses to AZD1222 COVID-19 vaccine. Per germline, CDR1 SGHNT and CDR2 YYREEE (reference sequence). There are 15 residues in the CDR3. The ends were cut back, 4 bases at V and 2 bases at J, with 16 bases in the middle. The sequence came from an adult in good health. This chain joins TRBV5-4 and TRBJ2-7; D could derive from TRBD1 or TRBD2 (5 bases each). Specimen: peripheral blood, collected on day 0 of AZD1222 vaccination. The CDR3 region is CASSPLNGATYEQYF. For the CDR3, the DNA is TGTGCCAGCAGCCCCCTTAACGGGGCCACCTACGAGCAGTACTTC.